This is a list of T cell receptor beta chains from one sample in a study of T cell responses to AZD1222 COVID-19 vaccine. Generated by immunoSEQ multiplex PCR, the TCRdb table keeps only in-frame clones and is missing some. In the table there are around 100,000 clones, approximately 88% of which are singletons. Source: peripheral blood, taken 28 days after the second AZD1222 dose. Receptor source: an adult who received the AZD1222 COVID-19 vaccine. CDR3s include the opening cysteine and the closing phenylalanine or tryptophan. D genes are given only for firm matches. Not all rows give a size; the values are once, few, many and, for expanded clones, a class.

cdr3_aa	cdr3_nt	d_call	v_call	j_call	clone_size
CASSANRGLQYF	TGTGCCAGCAGCGCCAACAGGGGGCTTCAGTACTTC	TRBD1	TRBV14	TRBJ2-7	-
CATSESLGGYTF	TGTGCCACCAGTGAGTCTTTGGGTGGCTACACCTTC	-	TRBV24-1	TRBJ1-2	-
CASSPDPDTQYF	TGTGCCAGCAGCCCTGACCCAGATACGCAGTATTTT	-	TRBV6-2/TRBV6-3	TRBJ2-3	-
CASSSQGRAEKLFF	TGTGCCAGTAGTTCACAGGGCCGGGCTGAAAAACTGTTTTTT	-	TRBV19	TRBJ1-4	-
CAITSGGARTGELFF	TGTGCCATCACAAGCGGGGGGGCCAGGACCGGGGAGCTGTTTTTT	TRBD2	TRBV10-3	TRBJ2-2	-
CASSLKGALHF	TGTGCCAGCAGTTTGAAGGGGGCCCTCCACTTT	-	TRBV6-5	TRBJ1-6	-
CASSLRGEQFF	TGTGCCAGCAGTTTAAGGGGGGAGCAGTTCTTC	-	TRBV27	TRBJ2-1	once
CASSPRDRTSFGYTF	TGTGCCAGCAGTCCTCGGGACAGGACGAGTTTTGGCTACACCTTC	TRBD1	TRBV28	TRBJ1-2	-
CASLRDRVNYGYTF	TGTGCCAGCTTACGAGACAGGGTAAACTATGGCTACACCTTC	TRBD1	TRBV6-5	TRBJ1-2	-
CASSPGVGTDTQYF	TGTGCCAGCAGCCCGGGGGTGGGCACAGATACGCAGTATTTT	-	TRBV7-2	TRBJ2-3	-
CASSGQGFGSPLHF	TGTGCCAGCAGCGGACAGGGTTTTGGTTCACCCCTCCACTTT	TRBD1	TRBV14	TRBJ1-6	-
CASSLSSANTEAFF	TGTGCCAGCAGCTTATCATCGGCGAACACTGAAGCTTTCTTT	-	TRBV7-3	TRBJ1-1	-
CASSSGLNQPQHF	TGTGCCAGCAGCTCCGGGCTGAATCAGCCCCAGCATTTT	-	TRBV7-6	TRBJ1-5	-
CASSFGNTEAFF	TGTGCCAGCAGCTTCGGGAACACTGAAGCTTTCTTT	-	TRBV7-3	TRBJ1-1	-
CASGGGYEQYF	TGTGCCAGCGGGGGGGGCTACGAGCAGTACTTC	TRBD2	TRBV2	TRBJ2-7	-
CASRWVGWAKNIQYF	TGTGCCAGCAGATGGGTAGGGTGGGCCAAAAACATTCAGTACTTC	-	TRBV6-5	TRBJ2-4	-
CAVTEGHRGNTIYF	TGTGCCGTAACCGAGGGACACCGCGGAAACACCATATATTTT	-	TRBV10-3	TRBJ1-3	-
CATSRDRQNNNQPQHF	TGTGCCACCAGCAGAGATCGACAGAATAATAATCAGCCCCAGCATTTT	-	TRBV15	TRBJ1-5	-
CASSQGTSGLGNTIYF	TGTGCCAGCAGCCAAGGAACCTCAGGGCTCGGAAACACCATATATTTT	-	TRBV3-1/TRBV3-2	TRBJ1-3	few
CSASGVSTDTQYF	TGCAGCGCCTCAGGGGTTAGCACAGATACGCAGTATTTT	-	TRBV29-1	TRBJ2-3	-
CASRKTGNTEAFF	TGTGCCAGCAGGAAGACAGGGAACACTGAAGCTTTCTTT	-	TRBV27	TRBJ1-1	-
CASSLASSSGYTF	TGTGCCAGCAGCTTAGCTTCCTCGAGTGGCTACACCTTC	-	TRBV7-2	TRBJ1-2	-
CASSQDVTGLYPQHF	TGTGCCAGCAGCCAAGATGTCACAGGGTTGTACCCCCAGCATTTT	-	TRBV4-2	TRBJ1-5	-
CASNSGSDSGNTIYF	TGTGCCAGCAATTCCGGGTCGGACTCTGGAAACACCATATATTTT	-	TRBV25-1	TRBJ1-3	-
CASSLAASPPGADTQYF	TGTGCCAGCAGCTTAGCGGCCTCTCCCCCCGGCGCAGATACGCAGTATTTT	-	TRBV7-2	TRBJ2-3	-
CASSYSGDYGYTF	TGTGCCAGCAGCTATTCGGGTGACTATGGCTACACCTTC	-	TRBV7-2	TRBJ1-2	-
CASSSGTGASPLHF	TGTGCCAGCAGCTCGGGGACAGGCGCTTCGCCCCTCCACTTT	TRBD1	TRBV7-8	TRBJ1-6	-
CASSLEGQDRGGYTF	TGCGCCAGCAGCTTGGAAGGGCAGGACAGGGGAGGCTACACCTTC	TRBD1	TRBV5-1	TRBJ1-2	-
CASSLSGVGELFF	TGTGCCAGCAGTTTATCGGGAGTCGGGGAGCTGTTTTTT	-	TRBV12-3/TRBV12-4	TRBJ2-2	-
CASAQSGETQYF	TGTGCCAGCGCCCAGTCTGGCGAGACCCAGTACTTC	-	TRBV6-6	TRBJ2-5	-
CASSLDMNTEAFF	TGTGCCAGCAGCTTAGACATGAACACTGAAGCTTTCTTT	-	TRBV7-9	TRBJ1-1	-
CASSYSGQGGSPLHF	TGTGCCAGCAGTTACTCGGGACAGGGTGGCTCACCCCTCCACTTT	TRBD1	TRBV6-5	TRBJ1-6	-
CASQTWDLVNTEAFF	TGTGCCAGCCAGACGTGGGACCTCGTGAACACTGAAGCTTTCTTT	-	TRBV19	TRBJ1-1	once
CASSQDFDPRETQYF	TGTGCCAGCAGCCAAGATTTTGACCCGCGGGAGACCCAGTACTTC	-	TRBV3-1/TRBV3-2	TRBJ2-5	-
CASKRGGYNEQFF	TGTGCCAGCAAGCGGGGGGGCTACAATGAGCAGTTCTTC	TRBD2	TRBV27	TRBJ2-1	-
CASSTGEGNTIYF	TGTGCCAGCAGTACAGGGGAAGGAAACACCATATATTTT	TRBD1	TRBV6-5	TRBJ1-3	-
CASSSQISGNTIYF	TGTGCCAGCAGCTCACAGATCTCTGGAAACACCATATATTTT	-	TRBV7-2	TRBJ1-3	-
CASSFPTAYEQYF	TGTGCCAGCAGCTTTCCCACGGCCTACGAGCAGTACTTC	-	TRBV7-9	TRBJ2-7	once
CASRKDQNQGQFF	TGTGCCAGCAGAAAAGACCAAAACCAGGGGCAGTTCTTC	-	TRBV12-3/TRBV12-4	TRBJ2-1	-
CASSQGGQSEKLFF	TGCGCCAGCAGCCAAGGCGGACAGAGTGAAAAACTGTTTTTT	-	TRBV4-1	TRBJ1-4	-
CASSLGPSYEQYF	TGCGCCAGCAGCCTAGGACCCTCCTACGAGCAGTACTTC	-	TRBV4-3	TRBJ2-7	-
CASSAAGGNYGYTF	TGTGCCAGCAGTGCGGCAGGGGGTAACTATGGCTACACCTTC	TRBD1	TRBV2	TRBJ1-2	-
CSVGGDTGELFF	TGCAGCGTTGGAGGGGACACCGGGGAGCTGTTTTTT	-	TRBV29-1	TRBJ2-2	-
CASSDPAIYQPQHF	TGTGCCAGCAGTGACCCAGCCATCTATCAGCCCCAGCATTTT	-	TRBV2	TRBJ1-5	-
CASSTGQALSSGNTIYF	TGTGCCAGTAGTACAGGACAGGCATTGTCGTCGGGAAACACCATATATTTT	TRBD1	TRBV19	TRBJ1-3	-
CASSPRVTDTQYF	TGTGCCAGCAGCCCTAGAGTCACAGATACGCAGTATTTT	-	TRBV9	TRBJ2-3	-
CASSPWNRDNTGELFF	TGTGCCAGCTCACCGTGGAATAGGGATAACACCGGGGAGCTGTTTTTT	-	TRBV18	TRBJ2-2	-
CAIRDHRGSIANAEAFF	TGTGCCATCAGGGATCACAGGGGATCGATAGCGAACGCTGAAGCTTTCTTT	TRBD1	TRBV10-3	TRBJ1-1	-
CASSPFISSGGAETQYF	TGCGCCAGCAGCCCCTTTATTTCCAGCGGGGGGGCAGAGACCCAGTACTTC	TRBD2	TRBV4-1	TRBJ2-5	once
CASSIQVGNSNQPQHF	TGTGCCAGTAGTATACAAGTCGGGAATAGCAATCAGCCCCAGCATTTT	-	TRBV19	TRBJ1-5	-
CASSPTRYQPQHF	TGTGCCAGCAGCCCCACCCGCTATCAGCCCCAGCATTTT	-	TRBV3-1/TRBV3-2	TRBJ1-5	-
CASSTSSGISGNTIYF	TGTGCCAGTAGTACCTCGTCTGGGATCTCTGGAAACACCATATATTTT	-	TRBV19	TRBJ1-3	once
CASSQYGGELFF	TGTGCCAGCAGCCAGTACGGAGGGGAGCTGTTTTTT	-	TRBV7-3	TRBJ2-2	-